The 26 T cell receptor beta chains given below trace back to one sample, sequenced in a study of blood T cells in healthy people across ages. Through a sample-barcoded 5' primer and a J-beta primer mix, a second PCR was run for 7 to 11 cycles. TCRdb used MiXCR to reprocess the 5' RACE reads, holding one entry per CDR3 protein. The table includes more than 1,000,000 distinct CDR3 sequences, around 27% detected once. These data were likewise used in another study, on T cells of mothers and their children.

The sequenced sample consisted of blood. The receptor set was obtained from a girl aged 2 to 10 in good health.

This clonotype was counted between two and nine times. The rearrangement links TRBV7-2 to TRBJ2-7, with D possibly being TRBD1 (5 bases). V dropped 0 bases and J dropped 3 bases, with 9 bases sitting between them. Germline CDR1 reads SGHTA; CDR2 reads FQGNSA. This CDR3 has 14 residues. The chain's CDR3 is CASSLARAGYEQYF. The DNA of the CDR3 is TGTGCCAGCAGCTTAGCCAGGGCAGGCTACGAGCAGTACTTC.

The V and J genes are TRBV25-1 and TRBJ2-1, with a possible D match to TRBD2 (6 bases). The V end lost 2 bases, the J end lost 4 bases, and 15 bases lay between the germline ends. Germline values: CDR1 MGHDK, CDR2 SYGVNS. The CDR3 runs 16 residues. CDR3 sequence: CASSEPSAGRYNEQFF. DNA of the CDR3: TGTGCCAGCAGTGAACCTTCGGCGGGGAGATACAATGAGCAGTTCTTC.

This clonotype was counted only a few times. The chain carries TRBV3-1 and TRBJ1-2; 9 positions agree with TRBD1. This CDR3 comprises 14 residues. V lost 4 bases and J lost 8; bases outside the gene matches: 8. Looked up from germline, CDR1 is LGHDT and CDR2 is YNNKEL (reference sequence). CDR3 nucleotides: TGTGCCAGCAGCCCCGACAGGGGGAGAGGAGGCTACACCTTC. Its protein is CASSPDRGRGGYTF.

The rearrangement links TRBV5-1 to TRBJ2-5; the match to TRBD1 covers 10 bases. The J call may be in error: the DNA end matches TRBJ2-1 better. The CDR3 is made up of 15 amino acids. Germline V gene sequence: CDR1 SGHRS, CDR2 YFSETQ. The CDR3 nucleotides read TGCGCCAGCAGCTTGAAGGACAGGGGGTATTGGGAGCAGTTCTTC. This gives the protein CASSLKDRGYWEQFF.

V and J are TRBV7-3 and TRBJ2-5; D uncertain. The CDR3 consists of 13 residues. Germline CDR1 is SGHTA and CDR2 is FQGTGA. Trimming stripped 1 base from V and 11 bases from J, with 14 bases between. CDR3 amino acids: CASSLRWPSEQYF. Here the CDR3 DNA reads TGTGCCAGCAGCTTAAGGTGGCCTTCGGAGCAGTACTTC.

This sequence joins TRBV29-1 and TRBJ1-2; D may be TRBD1 (6 bases). V was trimmed by 6 bases and J by 10 bases, leaving 18 bases between them. This CDR3 is 12 amino acids long. The germline V gene has CDR1 SQVTM and CDR2 ANQGSEA. CDR3 DNA sequence: TGCAGCGTGAGGACCAGGGGATACGACTACACCTTC. It yields the protein CSVRTRGYDYTF. Full variable domain (missing parts from reference TRBV29-1 and TRBJ1-2): SAVISQKPSRDICQRGTSLTIQCQVDSQVTMMFWYRQQPGQSLTLIATANQGSEATYESGFVIDKFPISRPNLTFSTLTVSNMSPEDSSIYLCSVRTRGYDYTFGSGTRLTVV.

J is TRBJ2-5 and V is TRBV5-6; TRBD2 matches at 8 bases. The J call is in doubt because the DNA end fits TRBJ2-1 better. Germline CDR1 is SGHDT and CDR2 is YYEEEE. This CDR3 comprises 14 residues. In DNA, the CDR3 is TGTGCCAGCAGCATCTTAGCGGGACTGAATGAGCAGTTCTTC. This encodes CASSILAGLNEQFF.

The table lists this clonotype with a few counts. The rearrangement uses TRBV20-1 and TRBJ2-1; the match to TRBD2 covers 9 bases. Unmatched junction bases numbered 4, after V lost 0 bases and J lost 7 bases. In germline, CDR1 is DFQATT, CDR2 SNEGSKA (reference sequence). The CDR3 runs 14 residues. DNA of the CDR3: TGCAGTGCTAGAGAGAGCGGGGGGCTGAATGAGCAGTTCTTC. Amino acids: CSARESGGLNEQFF.

This clonotype was seen a handful of times. The chain uses TRBV20-1 and TRBJ1-1; possibly TRBD1 for D (6 bases). Trimming cost V 2 bases and J 3 bases, with 10 bases left between them. The CDR3 has 13 amino acids. Germline CDR1 is DFQATT and CDR2 is SNEGSKA (reference sequence). The DNA of the CDR3 is TGCAGTGCTAGACGCAGGGGAGACACTGAAGCTTTCTTT. This sequence encodes CSARRRGDTEAFF.

The chain recombines TRBV7-2 with TRBJ2-1; 10 nucleotides align to TRBD1. This CDR3 is built from 15 residues. V was clipped by 6 bases and J by 4 bases; unmatched bases: 6. Looked up from germline, CDR1 is SGHTA and CDR2 is FQGNSA. Written as DNA, the CDR3 is TGTGCCAGCAGACCGGGACAGGGGATATACAATGAGCAGTTCTTC. Its protein product is CASRPGQGIYNEQFF.

The chain is built from TRBV19 and TRBJ1-1, with a possible D match to TRBD1 (5 bases). Germline lookup yields CDR1 LNHDA and CDR2 SQIVND (reference sequence). The CDR3 spans 13 residues. V was cut by 7 bases and J by 7 bases, with 16 bases left in between. In DNA form, the CDR3 reads TGTGCCAGTATATTTAGGGGCCGCGATGAAGCTTTCTTT. Residues: CASIFRGRDEAFF.

The gene calls are TRBV5-1 and TRBJ1-5, with a possible D match to TRBD1 (6 bases). The CDR3 consists of 13 residues. From germline, CDR1 is SGHRS and CDR2 YFSETQ. The V and J ends lost 5 bases and 8 bases respectively, with 14 bases between them. The CDR3: CASSVGGSEPQHF. In DNA form, the CDR3 reads TGCGCCAGCAGTGTAGGGGGTAGTGAGCCCCAGCATTTT.

This clonotype was seen more than once but under ten times. V is TRBV29-1 and J is TRBJ2-3; 8 bases are shared with TRBD1. Trimming cost V 7 bases and J 2 bases; bases outside gene matches: 8. Germline CDR1 and CDR2: SQVTM and ANQGSEA. The CDR3 covers 14 residues. In nucleotides, the CDR3 is TGCAGCGGTGCGGGGACAGGATACACAGATACGCAGTATTTT. Protein sequence: CSGAGTGYTDTQYF.

CDR3: CSARPGGSHVEQFF. The CDR3, as DNA: TGCAGTGCTAGACCGGGCGGGAGCCATGTTGAGCAGTTCTTC. The chain couples TRBV20-1 to TRBJ2-1; 7 bases fit TRBD2. Trimming took 2 bases from V and 9 from J; bases not matched to a gene: 10. Germline-derived CDR1 and CDR2 are DFQATT and SNEGSKA (reference sequence). This CDR3 comprises 14 residues.

The genes are TRBV11-2 and TRBJ2-4; D unresolved. V was clipped by 4 bases and J by 7 bases, with 8 bases between them. Germline CDR1 is SGHAT and CDR2 is FQNNGV. CDR3 length: 12 amino acids. The CDR3 DNA reads as TGTGCCAGCAGCTCAGTCAATAACATTCAGTACTTC. This encodes CASSSVNNIQYF.

On this clonotype: One end of the junction fails to match germline, which may point to a read error. The V and J genes are TRBV27 and TRBJ1-5; D unresolved. CDR3 size: 14 residues. The germline gives CDR1 MNHEY, CDR2 SMNVEV (reference sequence). The CDR3 DNA reads as TGTGCCAGCAGTCAGCGGGGAGGCAATCAGTCCCAGCATTTT. This translates into CASSQRGGNQSQHF.

This clonotype has more than one count but fewer than ten. This rearrangement joins TRBV3-1 to TRBJ1-5; D remains ambiguous. The CDR3 consists of 14 residues. The germline V gene encodes CDR1 LGHDT and CDR2 YNNKEL (reference sequence). The V end was cut by 2 bases, the J end by 10 bases, with 15 bases between. CDR3 residues: CASSQNDASQPQHF. The CDR3 DNA reads as TGTGCCAGCAGCCAAAACGACGCCTCCCAACCCCAGCATTTT. The entire variable domain, with the rest obtained from reference TRBV3-1 and TRBJ1-5, is as follows: DTAVSQTPKYLVTQMGNDKSIKCEQNLGHDTMYWYKQDSKKFLKIMFSYNNKELIINETVPNRFSPKSPDKAHLNLHINSLELGDSAVYFCASSQNDASQPQHFGDGTRLSIL.

This clonotype was found a few times. The chain has TRBV29-1 and TRBJ2-1, with a weak D call TRBD2 (6 bases). This CDR3 has 14 residues. V lost 6 bases to trimming and J lost 7 bases, with 19 bases between them. CDR1 is SQVTM, CDR2 ANQGSEA, per germline. The CDR3 coding sequence is TGCAGCGTGGGACTCCCCTACCGAGGGAATGAGCAGTTCTTC. Its protein product is CSVGLPYRGNEQFF.

The sample holds a few counts of this clonotype. This CDR3 is CASSFSPRVPYNEQFF. The CDR3 coding sequence is TGTGCCAGCAGCTTTTCCCCGCGGGTACCCTACAATGAGCAGTTCTTC. The chain joins TRBV7-2 to TRBJ2-5; tentative D call: TRBD2 (5 bases). The J call may be in error: the DNA end matches TRBJ2-1 better. The CDR3 is 16 residues long. In germline, CDR1 is SGHTA, CDR2 FQGNSA.

The CDR3 protein is CASSPPGNEKLFF. As DNA, the CDR3 is TGTGCCAGCTCACCGCCCGGTAATGAAAAACTGTTTTTT. This sequence joins TRBV18 and TRBJ1-4; D remains ambiguous. Trimming stripped 3 bases from V and 4 bases from J, with 6 bases between. The CDR3 is 13 amino acids. Germline lookup yields CDR1 KGHSH and CDR2 LQKENI.

The rearrangement uses TRBV6-2 or TRBV6-3 and TRBJ2-3; D call uncertain. The V gene lost 6 bases and the J gene lost 6 bases, with 19 bases spanning the gap. Germline V gene data show CDR1 as MNHEY and CDR2 as SVGEGT. CDR3 length: 15 residues. The CDR3 here is CASSYGPSTSDTQYF. The CDR3 DNA is TGTGCCAGCAGCTACGGGCCTAGTACGTCGGATACGCAGTATTTT.

This clonotype was counted many times. This chain links TRBV5-1 with TRBJ2-5; weak D call: TRBD1 (6 bases). CDR1 is SGHRS, CDR2 YFSETQ, per germline. This CDR3 is built from 14 residues. Trimming cost V 0 bases and J 2 bases, with 8 bases left between them. The chain's CDR3 is CASSLGTAQETQYF. Here the CDR3 DNA reads TGCGCCAGCAGCTTGGGGACAGCTCAAGAGACCCAGTACTTC.

This clonotype was detected a few times. One junction end does not reproduce the germline sequence, and a read error may be involved. The J gene is TRBJ1-6, the V gene TRBV5-1; D gene uncertain. The CDR3 runs to 13 residues. Germline V CDR1 and CDR2: SGHRS, YFSETQ. The CDR3 sequence: CASSLAGNSPLHF. For the CDR3, the DNA is TGTGCCAGCAGCTTAGCTGGGAATTCACCCCTCCACTTT.

J is TRBJ2-4 and V is TRBV12-3 or TRBV12-4; 9 bases are a match to TRBD2. With V trimmed by 8 bases and J by 1 base, 15 bases remained unmatched. The CDR3 runs 18 residues. The CDR3 sequence is CASSSAAGGPGAKNIQYF. CDR3 in DNA: TGTGCCAGCTCCTCAGCAGCGGGGGGCCCCGGGGCCAAAAACATTCAGTACTTC.

In its sample, this clonotype was seen a few times. The V and J genes are TRBV20-1 and TRBJ1-4, with a tentative D call TRBD1 (5 bases). Between the trimmed V and J ends, which lost 0 bases and 3 bases, there was a span of 11 bases. CDR3 length equals 15 residues. Germline V gene sequence: CDR1 DFQATT, CDR2 SNEGSKA (reference sequence). The CDR3 loop is CSARDAGRSNEKLFF. DNA of the CDR3: TGCAGTGCTAGAGATGCAGGGAGATCTAATGAAAAACTGTTTTTT.

This sequence joins TRBV28 and TRBJ2-7, with TRBD1 matching 7 bases. Germline CDR1 and CDR2: MDHEN and SYDVKM. CDR3 length: 14 residues. Trimming at V came to 7 bases and at J to 6 bases, leaving 12 bases not matched to a gene. CDR3 residues: CASTRATGLTEQYF. The CDR3 nucleotides are TGTGCCAGCACCCGGGCGACAGGGCTCACCGAGCAGTACTTC.